A selection of T cell receptor beta chains follows, all from one sample in a study of pediatric ulcerative colitis. The protocol was immunoSEQ multiplex PCR, while the TCRdb copy is restricted to in-frame clones and leaves out a portion. There are 32,000 or so clones in the sample; roughly four fifths occur only once, and 3.5% to 4.5% lies in the top ten. The sample consisted of blood. These receptors all come from a boy younger than 18 with severe ulcerative colitis. The CDR3 runs from the conserved cysteine through the conserved F or W. The D gene is left open where the match is weak. The listing skips clone size in some rows; elsewhere it reads once, few, many or a size class.

v_gene	d_gene	abundance	j_gene	CDR3nt	CDR3aa
TRBV5-1	TRBD1	-	TRBJ1-2	TGCGCCAGCAGCACAGGGGGCGCCGTTAACTATGGCTACACCTTC	CASSTGGAVNYGYTF
TRBV9	TRBD2	-	TRBJ2-1	TGTGCCAGCAGCTTAACTAGCGGGGCCCTCGGTGAGCAGTTCTTC	CASSLTSGALGEQFF
TRBV4-1	TRBD2	-	TRBJ2-7	TGCGCCAGCAGCCAAGATCGGGGCAGCGGGGGTAGCGAGCAGTACTTC	CASSQDRGSGGSEQYF
TRBV5-6	TRBD1	-	TRBJ1-5	TGTGCCAGCAGCTTAAGGACAGGGTTTAATCAGCCCCAGCATTTT	CASSLRTGFNQPQHF
TRBV7-9	-	-	TRBJ1-2	TGTGCCAGCAGCTTAGGCCACAGGGATGGCTACACCTTC	CASSLGHRDGYTF
TRBV25-1	-	-	TRBJ1-4	TGTGCCAGCAGTGAAGCCGGGGCGACTAATGAAAAACTGTTTTTT	CASSEAGATNEKLFF
TRBV4-2	TRBD2	once	TRBJ2-1	TGTGCCAGCAGCTTAACTAGCGGGGGGTTCGTTGAGCAGTTCTTC	CASSLTSGGFVEQFF
TRBV10-2	-	-	TRBJ1-1	TGCGCCACACTTAAGGAAGGGCACACTGAAGCTTTCTTT	CATLKEGHTEAFF
TRBV10-2	TRBD2	-	TRBJ2-5	TGCGCCAGCAGAGATGGGACTAGCGGAGAGACCCAGTACTTC	CASRDGTSGETQYF
TRBV4-3	TRBD2	-	TRBJ2-2	TGCGCCAGCAGCCTCCAAAATCTAGCGGGGGGGCCGTTCACCGGGGAGCTGTTTTTT	CASSLQNLAGGPFTGELFF
TRBV30	TRBD1	-	TRBJ2-2	TGTGCCGCCCTCGGGCGGACAGGGTTGGCCGGGGAGCTGTTTTTT	CAALGRTGLAGELFF
TRBV13	-	-	TRBJ2-7	TGTGCCAGCAGCATAGAATCCGGGGGAACCTACGAGCAGTACTTC	CASSIESGGTYEQYF
TRBV27	-	-	TRBJ1-6	TGTGCCAGCAGTTCAAGCGGTGGGTCCTATAATTCACCCCTCCACTTT	CASSSSGGSYNSPLHF
TRBV7-3	-	few	TRBJ1-5	TGTGCCAGCAGCTTAGGCCCGGGGGGCCTCCAGCATTTT	CASSLGPGGLQHF
TRBV2	-	-	TRBJ1-6	TGTGCCAGCTCAACGACATATGGAAATTCACCCCTCCACTTT	CASSTTYGNSPLHF
TRBV18	-	-	TRBJ1-1	TGTGCCAGCTCACCACCGGGGAGGGTGAGGACTGAAGCTTTCTTT	CASSPPGRVRTEAFF
TRBV10-1	-	few	TRBJ1-2	TGCGCCAGCAGTGAGACATCGGAGGGCTTTGGTGGCTACACCTTC	CASSETSEGFGGYTF
TRBV2	TRBD1	-	TRBJ2-7	TGTGCCAGCAGTGTCTCCCCCGGGACAGGGGTTTACGAGCAGTACTTC	CASSVSPGTGVYEQYF
TRBV10-3	-	-	TRBJ1-5	TGTGCCATCAGCAGGGATAGCAATCAGCCCCAGCATTTT	CAISRDSNQPQHF
TRBV12-5	-	-	TRBJ1-1	TGTGCTAGTGGTTTGCTAGAGAACACTGAAGCTTTCTTT	CASGLLENTEAFF
TRBV7-6	-	-	TRBJ2-5	TGTGCCAGCAGCCGGGATCGGGTAGGACAAGAGACCCAGTACTTC	CASSRDRVGQETQYF
TRBV21-1	-	-	TRBJ1-5	TGTGCCAGCAGCAAAGGGGGGCACCTGGCCTATCAGCCCCAGCATTTT	CASSKGGHLAYQPQHF
TRBV5-1	-	once	TRBJ1-2	TGCGCCAGCAGCTTGGATTTAGGCGCCAATGGCTACACCTTC	CASSLDLGANGYTF
TRBV10-3	-	-	TRBJ1-2	TGTGCCATCAGCGGCCTCTATGGCTACACCTTC	CAISGLYGYTF
TRBV18	TRBD1	-	TRBJ1-2	TGTGCCAGCTCACCAGGCGGGACAGGGTATGGCTACACCTTC	CASSPGGTGYGYTF
TRBV2	-	-	TRBJ2-7	TGTGCCGTTTCGTTAGGAGGGGAGCAGTACTTC	CAVSLGGEQYF
TRBV9	-	-	TRBJ1-1	TGTGCCAGCAGCGTAGGGCTAGGGGGACTTTTGCACACTGAAGCTTTCTTT	CASSVGLGGLLHTEAFF
TRBV7-6	TRBD2	-	TRBJ2-7	TGTGCCAGCAGCTTAGCGGCCCCTAGCGGGGGCTCCTACGAGCAGTACTTC	CASSLAAPSGGSYEQYF
TRBV19	-	medium-sized	TRBJ2-2	TGTGCCAGTTCCTGGGGTCCCACCGGGGAGCTGTTTTTT	CASSWGPTGELFF
TRBV4-2	-	few	TRBJ1-6	TGTGCCAGCAGCCAAACCCTCCGGGGTCGAGATTCACCCCTCCACTTT	CASSQTLRGRDSPLHF
TRBV2	-	-	TRBJ1-1	TGTGCCAGCAGTGAGCAGGGTAAAGCGACTGAAGCTTTCTTT	CASSEQGKATEAFF
TRBV6-1	-	once	TRBJ2-7	TGTGCCACTACAGGGATAAGCTCCTACGAGCAGTACTTC	CATTGISSYEQYF
TRBV11-2	-	-	TRBJ1-2	TGTGCCAGCAGCTCGACCGATGGCTACACCTTC	CASSSTDGYTF
TRBV18	-	few	TRBJ2-1	TGTGCCAGCTCACCGGGACTCGAGCGTGAGCAGTTCTTC	CASSPGLEREQFF
TRBV11-1	TRBD1	-	TRBJ2-7	TGTGCCAGCAGCTTGCAAAGGTCGGTAGGGGGCTACTACGAGCAGTACTTC	CASSLQRSVGGYYEQYF